This T cell receptor (beta chain) appears in the sequencing data of a study of T cell repertoires in cytomegalovirus infection. Study-wide background: From public TCR beta signatures came an indication of both CMV infection and matching HLA type.

This clonotype was observed a few times. The antigen is undetermined. This CDR3 contains 12 residues. The V and J ends lost 3 bases and 3 bases respectively, with 6 bases between them. Germline CDR1 reads MNHEY; CDR2 reads SMNVEV (reference sequence). TCRdb reprocessed the reads via MiXCR and lists one record per CDR3 protein. The sample carries fewer than 1,000,000 distinct CDR3 sequences, about a third recorded once. V is TRBV27 and J is TRBJ2-7; no clear D. The material was cultured CD8+ T cells from PBMCs, obtained from culture after CMV antigen stimulation. The sequence was obtained from a human donor in good health (CMV status not recorded). Some clones in this sample may be carry-over from other donors' samples. Here the CDR3 DNA reads TGTGCCAGCAGTTTTGATGGCTACGAGCAGTACTTC. It specifies CASSFDGYEQYF.